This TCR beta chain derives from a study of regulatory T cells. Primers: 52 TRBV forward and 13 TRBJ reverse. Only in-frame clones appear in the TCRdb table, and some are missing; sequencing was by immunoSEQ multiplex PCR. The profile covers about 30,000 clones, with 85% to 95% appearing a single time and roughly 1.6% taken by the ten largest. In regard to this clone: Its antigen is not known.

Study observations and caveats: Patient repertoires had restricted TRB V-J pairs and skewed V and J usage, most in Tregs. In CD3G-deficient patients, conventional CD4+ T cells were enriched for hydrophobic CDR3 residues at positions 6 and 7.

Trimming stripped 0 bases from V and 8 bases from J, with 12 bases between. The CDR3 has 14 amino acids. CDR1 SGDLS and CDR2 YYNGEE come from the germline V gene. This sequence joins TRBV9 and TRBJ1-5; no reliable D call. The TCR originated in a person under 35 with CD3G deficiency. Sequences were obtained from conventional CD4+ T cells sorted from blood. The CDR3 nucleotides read TGTGCCAGCAGCGTAGAACCCGGGGAGAAGCCCCAGCATTTT. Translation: CASSVEPGEKPQHF. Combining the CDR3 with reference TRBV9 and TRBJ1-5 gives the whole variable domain DSGVTQTPKHLITATGQRVTLRCSPRSGDLSVYWYQQSLDQGLQFLIQYYNGEERAKGNILERFSAQQFPDLHSELNLSSLELGDSALYFCASSVEPGEKPQHFGDGTRLSIL.